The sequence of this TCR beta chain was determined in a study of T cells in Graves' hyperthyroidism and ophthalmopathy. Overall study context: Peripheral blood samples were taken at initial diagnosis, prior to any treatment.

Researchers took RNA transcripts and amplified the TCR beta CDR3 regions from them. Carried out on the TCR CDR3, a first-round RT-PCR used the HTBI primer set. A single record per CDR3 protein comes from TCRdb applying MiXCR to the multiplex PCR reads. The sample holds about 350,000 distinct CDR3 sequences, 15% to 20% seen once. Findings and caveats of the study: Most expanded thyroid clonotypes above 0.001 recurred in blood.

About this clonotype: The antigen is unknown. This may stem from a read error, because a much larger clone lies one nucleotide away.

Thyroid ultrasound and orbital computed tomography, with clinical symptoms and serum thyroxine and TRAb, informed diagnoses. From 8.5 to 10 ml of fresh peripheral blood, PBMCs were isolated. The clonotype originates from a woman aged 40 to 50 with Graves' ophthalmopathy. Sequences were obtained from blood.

CDR3 DNA: TGCAGTGCTGGAGATCCCAGGGAAAGACAGCCCCAGCATTTT. As protein: CSAGDPRERQPQHF. This sequence joins TRBV20-1 and TRBJ1-5, with D perhaps matching TRBD1 (5 bases). This CDR3 spans 14 amino acids. Germline values: CDR1 DFQATT, CDR2 SNEGSKA (reference sequence).